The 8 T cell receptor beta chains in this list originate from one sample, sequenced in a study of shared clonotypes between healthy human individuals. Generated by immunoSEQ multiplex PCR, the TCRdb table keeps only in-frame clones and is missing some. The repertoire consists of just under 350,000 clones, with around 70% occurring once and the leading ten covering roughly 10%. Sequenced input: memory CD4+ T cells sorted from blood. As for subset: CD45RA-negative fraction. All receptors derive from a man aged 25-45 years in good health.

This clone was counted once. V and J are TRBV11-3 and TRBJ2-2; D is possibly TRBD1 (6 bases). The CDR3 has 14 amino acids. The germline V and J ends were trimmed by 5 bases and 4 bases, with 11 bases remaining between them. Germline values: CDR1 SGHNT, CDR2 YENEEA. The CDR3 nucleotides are TGTGCCAGCAGCAAAACAGGGTTCACCGGGGAGCTGTTTTTT. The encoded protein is CASSKTGFTGELFF.

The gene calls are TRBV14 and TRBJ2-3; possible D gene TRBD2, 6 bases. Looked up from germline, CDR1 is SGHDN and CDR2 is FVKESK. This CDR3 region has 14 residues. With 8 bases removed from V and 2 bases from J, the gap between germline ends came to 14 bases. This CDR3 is CASLPSDNTDTQYF. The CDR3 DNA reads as TGTGCCAGCCTCCCTAGCGACAACACAGATACGCAGTATTTT.

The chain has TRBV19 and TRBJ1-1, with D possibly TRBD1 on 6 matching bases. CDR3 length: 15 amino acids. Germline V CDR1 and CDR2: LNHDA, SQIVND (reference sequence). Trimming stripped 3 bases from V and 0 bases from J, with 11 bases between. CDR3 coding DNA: TGTGCCAGTAGTATCCGGACAGTATTGAACACTGAAGCTTTCTTT. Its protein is CASSIRTVLNTEAFF.

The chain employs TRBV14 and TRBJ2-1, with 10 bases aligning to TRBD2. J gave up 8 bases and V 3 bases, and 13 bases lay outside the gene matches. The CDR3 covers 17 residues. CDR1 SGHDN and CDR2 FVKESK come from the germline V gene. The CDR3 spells CASSHRPLAGMVHEQFF. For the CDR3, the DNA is TGTGCCAGCAGCCACAGACCACTAGCGGGAATGGTCCATGAGCAGTTCTTC.

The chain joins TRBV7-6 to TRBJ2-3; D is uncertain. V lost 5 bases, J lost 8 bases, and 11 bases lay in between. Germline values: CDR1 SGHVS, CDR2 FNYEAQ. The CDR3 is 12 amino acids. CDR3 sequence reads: CASSPRTGTQYF. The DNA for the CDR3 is TGTGCCAGCAGCCCTAGGACCGGTACGCAGTATTTT.

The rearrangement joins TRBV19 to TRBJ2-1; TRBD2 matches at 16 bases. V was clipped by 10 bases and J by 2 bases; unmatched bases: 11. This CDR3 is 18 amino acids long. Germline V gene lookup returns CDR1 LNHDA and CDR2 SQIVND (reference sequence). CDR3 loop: CATHRPGLAGGAYNEQFF. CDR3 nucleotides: TGTGCCACTCACCGCCCGGGACTAGCGGGAGGGGCCTACAATGAGCAGTTCTTC. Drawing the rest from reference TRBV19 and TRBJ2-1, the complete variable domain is DGGITQSPKYLFRKEGQNVTLSCEQNLNHDAMYWYRQDPGQGLRLIYYSQIVNDFQKGDIAEGYSVSREKKESFPLTVTSAQKNPTAFYLCATHRPGLAGGAYNEQFFGPGTRLTVL.

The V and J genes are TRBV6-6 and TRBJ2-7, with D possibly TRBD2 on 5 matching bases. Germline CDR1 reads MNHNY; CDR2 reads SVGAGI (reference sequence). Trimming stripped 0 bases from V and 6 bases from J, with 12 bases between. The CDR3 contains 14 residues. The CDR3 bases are TGTGCCAGCAGTTACTCGGCTAGCCCTCGCGAGCAGTACTTC. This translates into CASSYSASPREQYF.

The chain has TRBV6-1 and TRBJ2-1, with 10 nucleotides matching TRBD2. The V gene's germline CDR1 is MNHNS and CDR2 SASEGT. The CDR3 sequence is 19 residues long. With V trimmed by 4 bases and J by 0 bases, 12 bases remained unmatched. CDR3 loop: CASSAKWTSGSSSYNEQFF. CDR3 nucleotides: TGTGCCAGCAGTGCTAAATGGACTAGCGGCTCGAGCTCCTACAATGAGCAGTTCTTC.